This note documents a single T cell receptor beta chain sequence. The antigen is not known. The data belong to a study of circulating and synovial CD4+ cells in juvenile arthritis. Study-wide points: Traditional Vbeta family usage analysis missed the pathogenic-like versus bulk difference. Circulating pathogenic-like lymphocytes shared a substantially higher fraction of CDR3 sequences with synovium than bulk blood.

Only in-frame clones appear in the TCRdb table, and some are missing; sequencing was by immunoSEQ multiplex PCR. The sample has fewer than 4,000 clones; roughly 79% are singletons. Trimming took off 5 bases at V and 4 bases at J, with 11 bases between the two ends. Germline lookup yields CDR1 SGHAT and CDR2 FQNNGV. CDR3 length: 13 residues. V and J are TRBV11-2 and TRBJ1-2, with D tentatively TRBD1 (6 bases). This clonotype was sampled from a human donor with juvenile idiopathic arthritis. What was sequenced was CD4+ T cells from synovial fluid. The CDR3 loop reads CASSKDSGYGYTF. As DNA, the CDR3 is TGTGCCAGCAGCAAGGACAGTGGCTATGGCTACACCTTC.